This is a list of T cell receptor beta chains from one sample in a study of CD4 T cells in relation to SARS-CoV-2 and coronaviruses. The repertoire was sequenced with immunoSEQ multiplex PCR; TCRdb's copy has only in-frame clones and lacks some. Counted here are about 36,000 clones, more than 60% occurring once; the ten biggest clones make up less than 3.5%. Their antigen targets remain unknown. The specimen was memory CD4+ T cells from PBMCs, cultured in vitro. The receptors originated from an adult with COVID-19. Both conserved end residues are part of each CDR3. Fields, in order: clone size, V gene, J gene, D gene, CDR3 protein, CDR3 DNA. A D gene is named only where the DNA matches it firmly. Expanded clones get a size class; other rows say once, few or many, or leave the size out.

few	TRBV7-9	TRBJ2-2	-	CASRDSAETGELFF	TGTGCCAGCAGAGACAGCGCCGAGACCGGGGAGCTGTTTTTT
-	TRBV28	TRBJ1-1	-	CASGPEAFF	TGTGCCAGCGGACCTGAAGCTTTCTTT
few	TRBV6-4	TRBJ2-1	TRBD2	CASSATDMGLAANNEQFF	TGTGCCAGCAGTGCCACCGACATGGGACTAGCGGCCAACAATGAGCAGTTCTTC
-	TRBV28	TRBJ2-5	-	CASSPPRQLSQETQYF	TGTGCCAGCAGTCCACCCCGACAGTTATCCCAAGAGACCCAGTACTTC
-	TRBV5-1	TRBJ2-4	-	CASSFGGASGNIQYF	TGCGCCAGCAGCTTTGGGGGAGCGTCTGGAAACATTCAGTACTTC
-	TRBV4-2	TRBJ2-3	-	CASSQEGAHLPTDTQYF	TGTGCCAGCAGCCAAGAGGGAGCACATCTCCCCACAGATACGCAGTATTTT
-	TRBV2	TRBJ2-3	TRBD2	CATGTSGVGGTDTQYF	TGTGCCACCGGGACTAGCGGGGTAGGGGGTACAGATACGCAGTATTTT
-	TRBV5-1	TRBJ2-3	TRBD1	CASSLYRGRTDTQYF	TGCGCCAGCAGCTTATACAGGGGGAGAACAGATACGCAGTATTTT
-	TRBV7-9	TRBJ2-3	-	CASSLAGRAGFLDTQYF	TGTGCCAGCAGCTTAGCGGGCCGGGCAGGGTTTTTGGATACGCAGTATTTT
few	TRBV18	TRBJ2-1	-	CASSPQDNEQFF	TGTGCCAGCTCCCCTCAGGACAATGAGCAGTTCTTC
-	TRBV19	TRBJ1-4	-	CASRVLTGAANEKLFF	TGTGCCAGCCGGGTCCTTACGGGGGCGGCTAATGAAAAACTGTTTTTT
-	TRBV10-2	TRBJ2-7	-	CASKSGSYEQYF	TGCGCCAGCAAGTCCGGCTCCTACGAGCAGTACTTC
few	TRBV5-8	TRBJ2-2	TRBD1	CASNDRDRGQVTGELFF	TGTGCCAGCAACGACCGGGACAGGGGCCAGGTCACCGGGGAGCTGTTTTTT
-	TRBV6-6	TRBJ2-6	-	CASSTGSGANVLTF	TGTGCCAGCAGTACAGGCTCTGGGGCCAACGTCCTGACTTTC
few	TRBV4-2	TRBJ2-7	-	CASSQGSYEQYF	TGTGCCAGCAGCCAAGGGTCCTACGAGCAGTACTTC
-	TRBV6-6	TRBJ1-4	-	CASRTGAAGEKLFF	TGTGCCAGCAGGACAGGTGCCGCGGGTGAAAAACTGTTTTTT
-	TRBV5-1	TRBJ2-7	-	CASRDSYEQYF	TGCGCCAGCAGGGATTCCTACGAGCAGTACTTC
-	TRBV10-1	TRBJ2-2	-	CASSESKSGTGELFF	TGCGCCAGCAGTGAGTCAAAGTCGGGAACCGGGGAGCTGTTTTTT
-	TRBV5-5	TRBJ1-3	-	CASSLATSSSTIYF	TGTGCCAGCAGCTTGGCTACCTCCAGTAGCACCATATATTTT
-	TRBV28	TRBJ1-2	-	CASSLSAGQYGYTF	TGTGCCAGCAGTTTATCGGCAGGTCAATATGGCTACACCTTC
few	TRBV28	TRBJ2-7	-	CASSVHRSSYEQYF	TGTGCCAGCAGTGTCCACAGGAGCTCCTACGAGCAGTACTTC
few	TRBV11-2	TRBJ2-2	-	CASSPSGTGELFF	TGTGCCAGCAGCCCTTCAGGGACCGGGGAGCTGTTTTTT
-	TRBV2	TRBJ1-2	-	CASSEVQVEVGGYTF	TGTGCCAGCAGTGAGGTACAGGTAGAAGTAGGTGGCTACACCTTC
-	TRBV6-5	TRBJ1-2	-	CASSPGGVYGYTF	TGTGCCAGCAGTCCGGGGGGCGTCTATGGCTACACCTTC
few	TRBV20-1	TRBJ1-4	-	CSARDRGKLFF	TGCAGTGCTAGAGATCGGGGAAAACTGTTTTTT
-	TRBV2	TRBJ2-2	-	CASSPLLGESSGELFF	TGTGCCAGCAGTCCTTTACTGGGAGAGTCTTCCGGGGAGCTGTTTTTT
-	TRBV30	TRBJ1-2	TRBD1	CAWRVGQGGTGYTF	TGTGCCTGGAGGGTCGGACAGGGAGGGACTGGCTACACCTTC
few	TRBV7-2	TRBJ1-5	-	CASSLSGISNQPQHF	TGTGCCAGCAGCTTATCAGGGATCAGCAATCAGCCCCAGCATTTT
-	TRBV19	TRBJ1-3	-	CASIPAGSGNTIYF	TGTGCCAGTATCCCGGCGGGCTCTGGAAACACCATATATTTT